This note documents a single T cell receptor beta chain sequence. The antigen remains undetermined. This sequence may be a read error, since a much larger clone differs from it by one base. This sample was taken from a study of T cells in Graves' hyperthyroidism and ophthalmopathy. Study-wide results and limits: Separation of ophthalmopathy from stable hyperthyroidism was achieved by a 13 V-J model.

The CDR3 runs to 10 residues. Germline V gene sequence: CDR1 SNHLY, CDR2 FYNNEI. Clinical symptoms, serum thyroxine and TRAb, thyroid ultrasound and orbital computed tomography together formed the diagnostic basis. TCR beta CDR3 sequences were amplified from RNA transcripts. An initial round of RT-PCR targeting the TCR CDR3 relied on the HTBI primer set. Each CDR3 protein gets one entry after TCRdb re-called the multiplex PCR reads with MiXCR. The sample carries around 570,000 distinct CDR3 sequences, 20% recorded once. The clonotype was recovered from a man aged 40-50 years with Graves' ophthalmopathy. The sequencing input was blood. V and J are TRBV2 and TRBJ2-1, with 7 bases matching TRBD1. CDR3 nucleotide sequence: TGTGCCAGCGCAGGGGGTGAGCAGCTCTTC. Protein sequence: CASAGGEQLF.